This TCR beta chain was recovered during a study of OX40 agonist ivuxolimab in advanced cancers. Notes on the research overall: Ivuxolimab was a fully human IgG2 agonistic monoclonal antibody targeting the costimulatory receptor OX40 (CD134). Intravenous ivuxolimab was administered to patients every 2 weeks at six dose levels: 0.01, 0.1, 0.3, 1.5, 3 and 10 mg/kg. Of the 50 or so patients in dose escalation, about 20 had hepatocellular carcinoma, some 15 had melanoma, 9 had renal cell carcinoma and 9 had head and neck cancer. In the dose-escalation cohort, 70% to 85% of patients were male, and the mean age was roughly 60 years with a range of roughly 23 to 90. Prior anti-PD-1, anti-PD-L1 or anti-CTLA-4 therapy was permitted, and 35% to 40% of dose-escalation patients had received checkpoint inhibitors. Partial responses occurred in three dose-escalation patients: two with cutaneous melanoma and one with hepatocellular carcinoma. Peripheral TCRbeta sequencing aimed to test whether ivuxolimab altered TCR sequence diversity and caused clonal T-cell expansion. The paper reports the monotherapy dose-escalation portion (N of about 54 patients) of the phase I ivuxolimab trial.

To sequence the TCRbeta CDR3 region, genomic DNA was isolated from the sorted cells. TCRbeta CDR3 regions were sequenced using the immunoSEQ Assay. TCRdb took over this immuneACCESS table, retaining in-frame rearrangements with V and J assigned. Such tables are incomplete; in checked studies, under half of the missing clones stem from an unresolved V gene, and the remainder is unexplained. Counted in this sample were some 63,000 clones; 85% to 90% of them appeared once. The ten largest make up roughly an eighth of the sample. From the cysteine up to the phenylalanine, the CDR3 has a length of 15 residues. The retained sequence is limited to the CDR3, 45 bases, with the frame set at the first base. From the germline V gene (reference sequence), CDR1 is SSHAT and CDR2 is FNYEAQ. V loses 1 base, J loses 2 bases, and the germline ends lie 9 bases apart. Comments on this clone: The target of this receptor is not known. The record has no base qualities; no much larger clone is one base away.

Patients with a history of autoimmune disease or receiving systemic immunosuppression were excluded from the trial. Peripheral blood for TCR sequencing was collected from all dose cohorts at baseline, on cycle 4 day 1, and on cycle 7 day 1. Samples were obtained from an open-label, multicenter, first-in-human phase I dose-escalation trial of ivuxolimab. Adults with locally advanced or metastatic melanoma, renal cell carcinoma, hepatocellular carcinoma or head and neck squamous cell carcinoma were enrolled in the trial. Before TCR sequencing, CD4+ T cells and CD8+ T cells from peripheral blood were sorted into separate populations. Points the paper makes about the study in general: In partial responders in the 0.1-3.0 mg/kg groups, normalized peripheral clonal expansion was found to be among the lowest, especially among CD8+ T cells. Low levels of normalized T-cell clonal expansion were also shown by some nonresponding patients. After ivuxolimab, CD8+ T cells had more expanded clones than CD4+ T cells on average. Which antigens the clonally expanded peripheral T cells were specific for was not determined. At doses of 0.1 to 3.0 mg/kg, clonal expansion of both CD4+ and CD8+ blood T cells was observed from baseline to week 6.

The sequence is built from TRBV7-7 and TRBJ2-1; the D gene is perhaps TRBD1 or TRBD2, as each covers 6 bases. Sequences were derived from CD4+ or CD8+ T cells sorted from blood, sampled in a trial of the OX40 agonist ivuxolimab. The sequence was obtained from an adult with an advanced solid tumor such as melanoma, head and neck, liver or kidney cancer. The CDR3 protein: CASSLDGGTYNEQFF. The nucleotides are TGTGCCAGCAGCTTAGACGGGGGCACCTACAATGAGCAGTTCTTC.